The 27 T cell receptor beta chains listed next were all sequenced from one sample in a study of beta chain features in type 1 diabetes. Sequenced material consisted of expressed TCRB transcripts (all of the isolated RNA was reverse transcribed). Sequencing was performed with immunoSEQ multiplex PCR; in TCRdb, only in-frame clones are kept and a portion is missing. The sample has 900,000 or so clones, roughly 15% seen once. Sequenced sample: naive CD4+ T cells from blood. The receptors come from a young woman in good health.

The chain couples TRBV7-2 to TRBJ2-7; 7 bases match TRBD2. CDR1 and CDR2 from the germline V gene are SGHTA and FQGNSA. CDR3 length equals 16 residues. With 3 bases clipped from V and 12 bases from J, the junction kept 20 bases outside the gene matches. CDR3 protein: CASSFMGVGRGLLTYF. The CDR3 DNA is TGTGCCAGCAGCTTTATGGGTGTGGGGCGGGGGTTGTTGACGTACTTC.

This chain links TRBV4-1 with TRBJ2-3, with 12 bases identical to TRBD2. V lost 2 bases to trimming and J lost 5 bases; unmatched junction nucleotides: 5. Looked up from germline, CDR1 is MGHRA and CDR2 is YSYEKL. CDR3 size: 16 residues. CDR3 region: CASSQPSGRALDTQYF. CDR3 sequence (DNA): TGCGCCAGCAGCCAACCTAGCGGGAGGGCCTTAGATACGCAGTATTTT.

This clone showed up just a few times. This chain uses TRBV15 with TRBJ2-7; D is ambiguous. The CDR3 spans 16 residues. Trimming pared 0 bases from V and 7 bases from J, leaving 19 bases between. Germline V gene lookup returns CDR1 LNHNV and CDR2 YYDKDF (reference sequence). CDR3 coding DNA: TGTGCCACCAGCAGAGATGGTACTGCCAGCCCGGAGGAGCAGTACTTC. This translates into CATSRDGTASPEEQYF.

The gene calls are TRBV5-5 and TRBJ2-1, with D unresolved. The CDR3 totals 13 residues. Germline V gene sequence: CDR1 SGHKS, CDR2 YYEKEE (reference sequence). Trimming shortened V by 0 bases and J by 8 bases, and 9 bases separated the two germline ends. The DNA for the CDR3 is TGTGCCAGCAGCTTGGTGGCGGTCCATGAGCAGTTCTTC. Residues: CASSLVAVHEQFF.

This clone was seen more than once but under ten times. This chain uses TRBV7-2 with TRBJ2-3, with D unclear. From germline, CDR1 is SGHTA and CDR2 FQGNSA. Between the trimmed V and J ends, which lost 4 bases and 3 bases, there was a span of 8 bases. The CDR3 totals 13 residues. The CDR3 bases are TGTGCCAGCAGCTCTGTCGGGACAGATACGCAGTATTTT. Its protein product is CASSSVGTDTQYF.

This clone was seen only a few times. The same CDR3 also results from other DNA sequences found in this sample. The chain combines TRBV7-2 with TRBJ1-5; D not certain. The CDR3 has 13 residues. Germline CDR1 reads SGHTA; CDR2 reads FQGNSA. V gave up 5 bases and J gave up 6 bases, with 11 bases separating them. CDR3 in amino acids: CASSLGLGQPQHF. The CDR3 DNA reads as TGTGCCAGCAGCCTTGGACTGGGTCAGCCCCAGCATTTT.

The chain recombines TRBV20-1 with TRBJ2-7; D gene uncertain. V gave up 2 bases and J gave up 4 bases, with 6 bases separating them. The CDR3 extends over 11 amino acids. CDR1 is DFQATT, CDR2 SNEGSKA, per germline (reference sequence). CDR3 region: CSARYLYEQYF. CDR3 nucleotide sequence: TGCAGTGCTAGATACCTTTACGAGCAGTACTTC.

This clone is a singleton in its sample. The CDR3 coding sequence is TGTGCCAGCAGCCCGGGGCTCAATCAGCCCCAGCATTTT. The encoded protein is CASSPGLNQPQHF. V and J are TRBV11-2 and TRBJ1-5; maybe TRBD1 (5 bases). CDR3 length equals 13 residues. In germline, CDR1 is SGHAT, CDR2 FQNNGV. V shed 5 bases and J shed 3 bases, with 8 bases lying between them. The full variable domain, in which reference TRBV11-2 and TRBJ1-5 provide the parts outside the CDR3, is EAGVAQSPRYKIIEKRQSVAFWCNPISGHATLYWYQQILGQGPKLLIQFQNNGVVDDSQLPKDRFSAERLKGVDSTLKIQPAKLEDSAVYLCASSPGLNQPQHFGDGTRLSIL.

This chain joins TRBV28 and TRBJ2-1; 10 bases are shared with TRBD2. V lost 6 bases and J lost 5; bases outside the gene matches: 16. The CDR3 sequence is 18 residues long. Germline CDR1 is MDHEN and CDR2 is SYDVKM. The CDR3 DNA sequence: TGTGCCAGCAGCACCCCTCCCGCTAGCGGGAGTAAGGACAATGAGCAGTTCTTC. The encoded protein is CASSTPPASGSKDNEQFF.

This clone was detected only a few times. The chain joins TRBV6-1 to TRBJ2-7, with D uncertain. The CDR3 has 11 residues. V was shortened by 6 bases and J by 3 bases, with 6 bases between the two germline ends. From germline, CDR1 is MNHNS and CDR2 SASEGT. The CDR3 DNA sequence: TGTGCCAGCAGCTGGATCTACGAGCAGTACTTC. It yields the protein CASSWIYEQYF.

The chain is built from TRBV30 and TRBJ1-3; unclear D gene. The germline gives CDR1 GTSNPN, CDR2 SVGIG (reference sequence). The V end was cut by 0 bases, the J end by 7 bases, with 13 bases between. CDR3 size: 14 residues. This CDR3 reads CAWSVRYTLNTIYF. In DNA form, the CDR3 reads TGTGCCTGGAGTGTACGGTACACCCTGAACACCATATATTTT.

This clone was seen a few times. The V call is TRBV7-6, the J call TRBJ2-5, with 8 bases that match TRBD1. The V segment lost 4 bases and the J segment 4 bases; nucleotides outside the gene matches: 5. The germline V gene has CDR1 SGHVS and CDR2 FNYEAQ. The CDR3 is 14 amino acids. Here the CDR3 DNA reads TGTGCCAGCAGCTCAAGGACAGGGAGAGAGACCCAGTACTTC. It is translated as CASSSRTGRETQYF.

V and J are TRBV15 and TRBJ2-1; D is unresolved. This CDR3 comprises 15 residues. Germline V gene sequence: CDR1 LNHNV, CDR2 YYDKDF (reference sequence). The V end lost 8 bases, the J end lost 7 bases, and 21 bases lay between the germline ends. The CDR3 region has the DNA TGTGCCACCCACAAAGCCGTAGCTCCGTGGAATGAGCAGTTCTTC. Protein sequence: CATHKAVAPWNEQFF.

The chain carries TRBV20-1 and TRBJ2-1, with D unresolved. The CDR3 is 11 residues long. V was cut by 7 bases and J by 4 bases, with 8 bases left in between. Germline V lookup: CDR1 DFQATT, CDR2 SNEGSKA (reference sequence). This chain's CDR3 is CSVGPYNEQFF. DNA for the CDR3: TGCAGTGTCGGACCTTACAATGAGCAGTTCTTC.

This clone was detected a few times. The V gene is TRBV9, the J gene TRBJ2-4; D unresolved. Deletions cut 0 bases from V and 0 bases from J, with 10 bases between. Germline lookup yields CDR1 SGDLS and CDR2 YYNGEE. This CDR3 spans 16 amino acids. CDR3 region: CASSVGVSLAKNIQYF. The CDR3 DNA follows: TGTGCCAGCAGCGTAGGCGTAAGTCTAGCCAAAAACATTCAGTACTTC.

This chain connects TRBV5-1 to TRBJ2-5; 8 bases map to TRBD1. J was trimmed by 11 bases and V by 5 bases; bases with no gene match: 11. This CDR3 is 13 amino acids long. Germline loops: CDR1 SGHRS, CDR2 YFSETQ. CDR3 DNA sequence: TGCGCCAGCAGACCCGGACAGGGAGTTTCGCAGTACTTC. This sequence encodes CASRPGQGVSQYF. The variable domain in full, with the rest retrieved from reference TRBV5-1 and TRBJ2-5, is KAGVTQTPRYLIKTRGQQVTLSCSPISGHRSVSWYQQTPGQGLQFLFEYFSETQRNKGNFPGRFSGRQFSNSRSEMNVSTLELGDSALYLCASRPGQGVSQYFGPGTRLLVL.

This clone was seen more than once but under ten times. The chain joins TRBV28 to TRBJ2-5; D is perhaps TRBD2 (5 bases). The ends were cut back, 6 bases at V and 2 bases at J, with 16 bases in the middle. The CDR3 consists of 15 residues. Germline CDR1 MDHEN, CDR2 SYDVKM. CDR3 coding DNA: TGTGCCAGCAGCGCAGCGGACGGGTCTCAAGAGACCCAGTACTTC. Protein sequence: CASSAADGSQETQYF.

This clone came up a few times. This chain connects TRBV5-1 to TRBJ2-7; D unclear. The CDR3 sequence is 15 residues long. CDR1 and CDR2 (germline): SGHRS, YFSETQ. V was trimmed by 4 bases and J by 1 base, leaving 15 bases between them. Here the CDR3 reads CASSPTLGGSYEQYF. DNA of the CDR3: TGCGCCAGCAGCCCGACGTTAGGTGGGTCCTACGAGCAGTACTTC.

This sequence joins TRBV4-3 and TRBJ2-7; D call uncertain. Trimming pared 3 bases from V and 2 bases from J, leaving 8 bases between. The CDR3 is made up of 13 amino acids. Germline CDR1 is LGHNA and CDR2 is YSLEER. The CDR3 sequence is CASSQRITYEQYF. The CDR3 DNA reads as TGCGCCAGCAGCCAGCGTATAACCTACGAGCAGTACTTC.

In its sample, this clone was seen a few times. The CDR3 DNA reads as TGTGCCAGCAGCATCCGATGGAACACTGAAGCTTTCTTT. It translates to CASSIRWNTEAFF. This chain links TRBV28 with TRBJ1-1; D gene unclear. The germline gives CDR1 MDHEN, CDR2 SYDVKM. The CDR3 contains 13 residues. V was pared by 6 bases and J by 1 base, with 9 bases between.

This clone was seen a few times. The CDR3 sequence: CASSLVTGAPYEQYF. Here the CDR3 DNA reads TGCGCCAGCAGCTTAGTTACAGGGGCCCCCTACGAGCAGTACTTC. V gene TRBV5-1 combines with J gene TRBJ2-7, with 7 bases fitting TRBD1. The V and J ends lost 2 bases and 2 bases, in that order; junction bases with no gene match: 7. This CDR3 is built from 15 residues. The germline V gene encodes CDR1 SGHRS and CDR2 YFSETQ.

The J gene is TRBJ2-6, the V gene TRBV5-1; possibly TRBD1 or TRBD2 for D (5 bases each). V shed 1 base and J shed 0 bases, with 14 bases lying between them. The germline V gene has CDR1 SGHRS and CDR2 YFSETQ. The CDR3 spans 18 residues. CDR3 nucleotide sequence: TGCGCCAGCAGCTTGATCGGTGGTGGGGGCTCTGGGGCCAACGTCCTGACTTTC. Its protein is CASSLIGGGGSGANVLTF.

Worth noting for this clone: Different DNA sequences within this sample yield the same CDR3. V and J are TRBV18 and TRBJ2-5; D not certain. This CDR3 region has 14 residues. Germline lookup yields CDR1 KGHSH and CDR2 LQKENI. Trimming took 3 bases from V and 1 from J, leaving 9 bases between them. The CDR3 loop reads CASSPLEIQETQYF. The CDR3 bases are TGTGCCAGCTCACCCCTAGAGATCCAAGAGACCCAGTACTTC. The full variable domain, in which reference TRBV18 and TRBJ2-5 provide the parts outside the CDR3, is NAGVMQNPRHLVRRRGQEARLRCSPMKGHSHVYWYRQLPEEGLKFMVYLQKENIIDESGMPKERFSAEFPKEGPSILRIQQVVRGDSAAYFCASSPLEIQETQYFGPGTRLLVL.

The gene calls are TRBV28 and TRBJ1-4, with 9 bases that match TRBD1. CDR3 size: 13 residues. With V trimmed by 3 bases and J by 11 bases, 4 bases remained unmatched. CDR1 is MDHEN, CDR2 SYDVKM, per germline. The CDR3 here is CASSFGDRVKLFF. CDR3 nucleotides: TGTGCCAGCAGTTTCGGGGACAGGGTCAAACTGTTTTTT.

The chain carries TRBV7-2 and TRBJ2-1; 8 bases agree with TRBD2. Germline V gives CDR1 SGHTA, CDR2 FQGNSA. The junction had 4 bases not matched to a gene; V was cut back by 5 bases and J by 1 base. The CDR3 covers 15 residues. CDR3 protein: CASSPPSGSYNEQFF. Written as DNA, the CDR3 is TGTGCCAGCAGCCCTCCTAGCGGGTCCTACAATGAGCAGTTCTTC. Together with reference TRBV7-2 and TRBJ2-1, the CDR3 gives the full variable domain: GAGVSQSPSNKVTEKGKDVELRCDPISGHTALYWYRQSLGQGLEFLIYFQGNSAPDKSGLPSDRFSAERTGGSVSTLTIQRTQQEDSAVYLCASSPPSGSYNEQFFGPGTRLTVL.

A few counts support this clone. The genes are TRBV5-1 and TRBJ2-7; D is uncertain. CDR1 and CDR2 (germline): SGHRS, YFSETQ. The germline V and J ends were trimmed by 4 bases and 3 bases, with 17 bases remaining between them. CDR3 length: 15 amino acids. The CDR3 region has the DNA TGCGCCAGCAGCCAAGTAACGGGTACTAACTACGAGCAGTACTTC. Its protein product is CASSQVTGTNYEQYF.

The DNA of the CDR3 is TGTGCCAGCACCGCCGCAGGGACAGGTATCTACGAGCAGTACTTC. It codes for CASTAAGTGIYEQYF. The chain couples TRBV2 to TRBJ2-7, with TRBD1 identical over 8 bases. The CDR3 is 15 amino acids. V dropped 7 bases and J dropped 3; count of bases not matched to a gene: 11. Germline CDR1 is SNHLY and CDR2 is FYNNEI.